This T cell receptor beta chain was sequenced for a study of response to subunit inactivated influenza vaccine. The CDR3 has 14 residues. The germline V and J ends were trimmed by 5 bases and 3 bases, with 13 bases remaining between them. CDR1 is DFQATT and CDR2 is SNEGSKA in the germline V gene (reference sequence). This clonotype was picked up a small number of times. TCRdb re-analysed the RT-PCR reads in MiXCR, keeping a single row per CDR3 protein. This sample yields a few hundred thousand distinct CDR3 sequences, of which approximately 11% are seen a single time; approximately 11% belongs to the top ten. The same sample was also studied in work on T cells expressing NK-cell markers. That report adds: It was by 5'RACE template switching with UMIs that TCR beta cDNA was made. According to the study, TCR beta repertoires originated from sorted CD3+CD56+NKG2C+, CD3+CD56+NKG2C- and CD3+CD56-NKG2C+ T cells. These same clonotypes (in several donors) also led the CD3+CD56-NKG2C+ fraction.

The origin of this receptor is a man aged 50 or older who received an inactivated influenza vaccine. The sample consisted of PBMCs from blood, taken on the day of vaccination. The chain employs TRBV20-1 and TRBJ2-2; D might be TRBD1 (5 bases). CDR3: CSALRQLDTGELFF. The DNA for the CDR3 is TGCAGTGCTCTCCGACAGCTTGACACCGGGGAGCTGTTTTTT.